This T cell receptor beta chain was sequenced during a study of T cell responses to AZD1222 COVID-19 vaccine. On this clone: Its antigen is undetermined.

V trimming: 5 bases; J trimming: 5 bases; junction bases outside the gene matches: 10. The CDR3 sequence is 17 residues long. Germline V gives CDR1 KGHDR, CDR2 SFDVKD. Findings and caveats of the study: In the spike-specific TCR repertoire, nearly half reportedly target unmutated variant regions. Clonal diversity was possibly underestimated, and the donors were mostly white British, with more females. Regions 160-218 and 743-854 dominated among vaccine-associated CD4 TCRs spanning spike. Sampling that yielded the repertoires occurred only after the peak T cell response.

TCRdb's copy holds only in-frame clones and misses some; the assay was immunoSEQ multiplex PCR. The repertoire holds 80,000 or so clones, with approximately 86% as singletons. The chain carries TRBV24-1 and TRBJ2-1; TRBD1 matches 11 bases. The sequence came from an adult in good health. Specimen: peripheral blood, collected on day 0 of MenACWY control vaccination. The CDR3 protein is CATSANPGQGVHNEQFF. For the CDR3, the DNA is TGTGCCACCAGTGCAAACCCGGGACAGGGGGTCCACAATGAGCAGTTCTTC.